The 12 T cell receptor beta chains below were found in one sample sequenced in a study of blood T cell repertoires in COVID-19. Produced via immunoSEQ multiplex PCR; TCRdb's table is partial and in-frame only. The profile shows fewer than 150,000 clones, about four fifths of them singletons. Sample: peripheral blood. The source of these receptors is a human donor in a cohort sampled during active COVID-19.

The chain combines TRBV28 with TRBJ2-7; D ambiguous. The CDR3 consists of 12 residues. Germline V CDR1 and CDR2: MDHEN, SYDVKM. Trimming removed 11 bases at V and 3 bases at J, with 14 bases between. For the CDR3, the DNA is TGTGCCGTCAGGTCAGCCGTCTACGAGCAGTACTTC. This encodes CAVRSAVYEQYF.

The chain is built from TRBV28 and TRBJ1-4, with TRBD1 matching over 8 bases. In germline, CDR1 is MDHEN, CDR2 SYDVKM. V lost 5 bases to trimming and J lost 8 bases; unmatched junction nucleotides: 10. The CDR3 runs to 15 residues. CDR3 loop: CASSPPGQEVEKLFF. CDR3 coding DNA: TGTGCCAGCAGTCCCCCGGGACAGGAGGTGGAAAAACTGTTTTTT.

The chain is built from TRBV27 and TRBJ1-2; D may be TRBD1 (5 bases). The CDR3 sequence is 15 residues long. Germline loops: CDR1 MNHEY, CDR2 SMNVEV (reference sequence). V lost 6 bases to trimming and J lost 6 bases, with 20 bases between them. CDR3: CASRREAGIFHGYTF. The DNA of the CDR3 is TGTGCCAGCAGAAGGGAGGCAGGGATTTTCCATGGCTACACCTTC.

This rearrangement joins TRBV7-9 to TRBJ2-3; TRBD1 agrees at 8 bases. V lost 1 base and J lost 3; bases outside the gene matches: 3. Germline lookup yields CDR1 SEHNR and CDR2 FQNEAQ (reference sequence). The CDR3 consists of 15 residues. The CDR3 reads CASSLDGQGTDTQYF. The CDR3 bases are TGTGCCAGCAGCTTAGACGGACAGGGAACAGATACGCAGTATTTT.

The rearrangement uses TRBV14 and TRBJ1-2; 7 bases map to TRBD1. V was clipped by 5 bases and J by 2 bases; unmatched bases: 11. The germline V gene has CDR1 SGHDN and CDR2 FVKESK. There are 16 residues in the CDR3. CDR3: CASSDQQGTYNYGYTF. The DNA of the CDR3 is TGTGCCAGCAGCGATCAACAGGGGACCTACAACTATGGCTACACCTTC.

The chain couples TRBV27 to TRBJ1-4, with 8 nucleotides matching TRBD1. V trimming: 4 bases; J trimming: 8 bases; junction bases outside the gene matches: 3. This CDR3 comprises 13 residues. Germline loops: CDR1 MNHEY, CDR2 SMNVEV (reference sequence). CDR3 nucleotides: TGTGCCAGCAGTTACAGGGGGGACGAAAAACTGTTTTTT. It specifies CASSYRGDEKLFF.

The chain carries TRBV6-5 and TRBJ2-5, with D possibly being TRBD1 (8 bases). The CDR3 is 16 residues long. Per germline, CDR1 MNHEY and CDR2 SVGAGI. V lost 4 bases and J lost 5, with 20 bases in between. CDR3 sequence: CASSWGSGQGGETQYF. The CDR3 bases are TGTGCCAGCAGTTGGGGATCCGGACAGGGAGGGGAGACCCAGTACTTC.

The CDR3 here is CASSQGNYEQYF. In nucleotides, the CDR3 is TGTGCCAGCAGCCAGGGGAATTACGAGCAGTACTTC. J is TRBJ2-7 and V is TRBV5-4; D is perhaps TRBD1 (6 bases). V shed 4 bases and J shed 4 bases, with 9 bases lying between them. This CDR3 contains 12 residues. Germline CDR1 SGHNT, CDR2 YYREEE (reference sequence).

J is TRBJ1-2 and V is TRBV7-2; D call uncertain. This CDR3 is 14 amino acids long. V was trimmed by 2 bases and J by 1 base, leaving 8 bases between them. Looked up from germline, CDR1 is SGHTA and CDR2 is FQGNSA. The CDR3 protein is CASSLSSDNYGYTF. The DNA of the CDR3 is TGTGCCAGCAGCTTATCCTCAGATAACTATGGCTACACCTTC. Full variable domain (missing parts from reference TRBV7-2 and TRBJ1-2): GAGVSQSPSNKVTEKGKDVELRCDPISGHTALYWYRQSLGQGLEFLIYFQGNSAPDKSGLPSDRFSAERTGGSVSTLTIQRTQQEDSAVYLCASSLSSDNYGYTFGSGTRLTVV.

V gene TRBV7-9 combines with J gene TRBJ2-3, with TRBD1 identical over 8 bases. CDR3 length: 13 amino acids. CDR1 SEHNR and CDR2 FQNEAQ come from the germline V gene (reference sequence). J lost 5 bases, V lost 5 bases, and 3 bases had no gene match. CDR3 DNA sequence: TGTGCCAGCAGCATGACAGGGGTAGATACGCAGTATTTT. Protein product: CASSMTGVDTQYF.

The genes are TRBV7-2 and TRBJ2-1; 11 bases fit TRBD2. The CDR3 loop spans 15 amino acids. Germline loops: CDR1 SGHTA, CDR2 FQGNSA. V lost 6 bases and J lost 6; bases outside the gene matches: 7. CDR3 nucleotide sequence: TGTGCCAGCAGTCCGACTAGCGGGGTCGGCAATGAGCAGTTCTTC. This gives the protein CASSPTSGVGNEQFF.

This chain links TRBV6-5 with TRBJ1-1; D call uncertain. Germline CDR1 is MNHEY and CDR2 is SVGAGI. There are 15 residues in the CDR3. The V and J ends lost 5 bases and 2 bases respectively, with 15 bases between them. In nucleotides, the CDR3 is TGTGCCAGCAGTCTGAAAGGCGGAGGAAACACTGAAGCTTTCTTT. Amino acids: CASSLKGGGNTEAFF.